This entry lists 15 T cell receptor beta chains sequenced from one sample in a study of response to subunit inactivated influenza vaccine. TCRdb fed the RT-PCR reads into MiXCR, producing one record per CDR3 protein. The table shows around 570,000 distinct CDR3 sequences, with 7.6% occurring only once. The sample was PBMCs from blood, taken around 25 months after vaccination. These receptors originate from a man aged 50 to 69 who received an inactivated influenza vaccine.

This clonotype was counted only a few times. The chain recombines TRBV7-2 with TRBJ2-7; weak D call: TRBD2 (6 bases). Germline V gene data show CDR1 as SGHTA and CDR2 as FQGNSA. The CDR3 runs 14 residues. V lost 3 bases, J lost 5 bases, and 14 bases lay in between. The CDR3 reads CASSFIGSRHEQYF. DNA of the CDR3: TGTGCCAGCAGCTTTATCGGGAGTCGCCACGAGCAGTACTTC. Supplemented by reference TRBV7-2 and TRBJ2-7, the full variable domain reads GAGVSQSPSNKVTEKGKDVELRCDPISGHTALYWYRQSLGQGLEFLIYFQGNSAPDKSGLPSDRFSAERTGGSVSTLTIQRTQQEDSAVYLCASSFIGSRHEQYFGPGTRLTVT.

Notes on this clonotype: A much larger clone is a single base away; this may be a read error. This chain joins TRBV12-3 or TRBV12-4 and TRBJ2-3; D is uncertain. This CDR3 is built from 14 residues. Between the trimmed V and J ends, which lost 1 base and 2 bases, there was a span of 7 bases. Here the CDR3 DNA reads TGTGCCAGCAGTTTAGTGGTTCCCACAGATACGCAGTATTTT. Amino acid sequence: CASSLVVPTDTQYF.

The chain recombines TRBV5-1 with TRBJ2-1; 9 bases fit TRBD1. Germline assignment: CDR1 SGHRS and CDR2 YFSETQ. With V trimmed by 0 bases and J by 9 bases, 4 bases remained unmatched. This CDR3 is built from 14 residues. The CDR3 DNA sequence: TGCGCCAGCAGCTTGGACGGGACAGGGCTTGAGCAGTTCTTC. This encodes CASSLDGTGLEQFF.

The chain employs TRBV4-3 and TRBJ1-1; D not resolved. Trimming removed 0 bases at V and 4 bases at J, with 9 bases between. This CDR3 has 14 amino acids. Germline V gene sequence: CDR1 LGHNA, CDR2 YSLEER. The CDR3 reads CASSQDGLRTEAFF. As DNA, the CDR3 is TGCGCCAGCAGCCAAGATGGACTTCGCACTGAAGCTTTCTTT.

V gene TRBV21-1 combines with J gene TRBJ2-7; the DNA was not compared with TRBD1, the D call given in the table. TRBV21-1 is marked as a pseudogene. The CDR3 covers 16 residues. CDR3 loop: CASSKPERTGGAEQYF. The DNA for the CDR3 is TGTGCCAGCAGCAAACCGGAAAGGACAGGGGGCGCCGAGCAGTACTTC.

There are many counts of this clonotype. The chain is built from TRBV6-1 and TRBJ1-1; no reliable D call. Germline CDR1 reads MNHNS; CDR2 reads SASEGT. This CDR3 has 13 amino acids. Trimming pared 8 bases from V and 5 bases from J, leaving 15 bases between. The chain's CDR3 is CASRGGSRTEAFF. CDR3 in DNA: TGTGCCAGCCGGGGAGGGAGTCGAACTGAAGCTTTCTTT.

This clonotype was seen ten or more times. The chain uses TRBV13 and TRBJ1-2; TRBD1 matches 10 bases. Germline CDR1 and CDR2: PRHDT and FYEKMQ (reference sequence). V trimming: 6 bases; J trimming: 4 bases; junction bases outside the gene matches: 8. This CDR3 has 15 amino acids. In DNA form, the CDR3 reads TGTGCCAGCAGGCCCCCGGGACAGGGGATCTATGGCTACACCTTC. Residues: CASRPPGQGIYGYTF.

This clonotype was observed a handful of times. For the CDR3, the DNA is TGTGCCAGCAGCCCCCGCGGGGGGGCGGCCAAAAACATTCAGTACTTC. This sequence encodes CASSPRGGAAKNIQYF. V and J are TRBV9 and TRBJ2-4; the match to TRBD2 covers 9 bases. This CDR3 has 16 residues. Looked up from germline, CDR1 is SGDLS and CDR2 is YYNGEE. V dropped 4 bases and J dropped 1; count of bases not matched to a gene: 6.

This clonotype was detected a few times. This chain links TRBV7-2 with TRBJ2-5; D possibly matches TRBD1 or TRBD2 (5 bases each). V was cut by 8 bases and J by 5 bases, with 15 bases left in between. From germline, CDR1 is SGHTA and CDR2 FQGNSA. The CDR3 extends over 13 amino acids. The CDR3 is CASGGRGRETQYF. The CDR3 region has the DNA TGTGCCAGCGGGGGACGGGGCCGGGAGACCCAGTACTTC.

The chain employs TRBV5-1 and TRBJ2-3; TRBD1 is a possible D gene (5 bases). CDR3 length: 14 residues. CDR1 and CDR2 from the germline V gene are SGHRS and YFSETQ. Trimming pared 4 bases from V and 5 bases from J, leaving 14 bases between. This chain's CDR3 is CASSIGRVRDTQYF. CDR3 nucleotides: TGCGCCAGCAGCATTGGCAGGGTCCGAGATACGCAGTATTTT.

Ten or more counts support this clonotype. CDR3 nucleotide sequence: TGTGCCAGCAGCTTCGACAGGGCTGCTGAGCAGTACTTC. It encodes CASSFDRAAEQYF. This chain connects TRBV7-8 to TRBJ2-7; 7 bases agree with TRBD1. Per germline, CDR1 SGHVS and CDR2 FQNEAQ. The CDR3 extends over 13 amino acids. The V gene end was trimmed by 3 bases and the J gene end by 7 bases; junction bases not matched to a gene: 6.

This clonotype was observed at least ten times. In DNA form, the CDR3 reads TGCAGTGCTAGAGATCCCCGGACGGGGGAGTCAGGGGAGCTGTTTTTT. Translating gives CSARDPRTGESGELFF. The J gene is TRBJ2-2, the V gene TRBV20-1; D possibly corresponds to TRBD2 (6 bases). Germline CDR1 and CDR2: DFQATT and SNEGSKA (reference sequence). The V gene lost 0 bases and the J gene lost 8 bases, with 19 bases spanning the gap. The CDR3 sequence is 16 residues long.

This clonotype was seen a few times. The chain joins TRBV7-9 to TRBJ1-5; D is undetermined. The CDR3 is 14 amino acids. Trimming stripped 1 base from V and 8 bases from J, with 12 bases between. Germline CDR1 and CDR2: SEHNR and FQNEAQ (reference sequence). The CDR3 bases are TGTGCCAGCAGCTTAGGCGGAGGGTCAGAGCCCCAGCATTTT. This gives the protein CASSLGGGSEPQHF.

The table lists this clonotype with many counts. This rearrangement joins TRBV12-3 or TRBV12-4 to TRBJ1-1; maybe TRBD1 (5 bases). V shed 6 bases and J shed 10 bases, with 15 bases lying between them. This CDR3 is built from 12 residues. In DNA form, the CDR3 reads TGTGCCAGCAGCCCCCCGGGGGTTCGAGCTTTCTTT. Encoded protein: CASSPPGVRAFF.

This clonotype came up a few times. This sequence joins TRBV3-1 and TRBJ2-3; the match to TRBD2 covers 8 bases. CDR3 length: 16 amino acids. The junction had 3 bases not matched to a gene; V was cut back by 1 base and J by 0 bases. Per the germline V gene, CDR1 is LGHDT and CDR2 is YNNKEL (reference sequence). As DNA, the CDR3 is TGTGCCAGCAGCCAAGGACCGGGGGGGAGCACAGATACGCAGTATTTT. It translates to CASSQGPGGSTDTQYF.